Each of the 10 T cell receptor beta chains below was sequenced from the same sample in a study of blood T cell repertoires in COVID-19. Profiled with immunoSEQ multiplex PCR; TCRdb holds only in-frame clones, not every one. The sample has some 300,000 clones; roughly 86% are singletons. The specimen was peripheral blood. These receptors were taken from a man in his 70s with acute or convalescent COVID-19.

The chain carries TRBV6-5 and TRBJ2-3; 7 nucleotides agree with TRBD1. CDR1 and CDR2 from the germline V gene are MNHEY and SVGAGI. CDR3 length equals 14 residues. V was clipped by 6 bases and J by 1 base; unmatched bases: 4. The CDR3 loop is CASRWTGGTDTQYF. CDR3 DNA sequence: TGTGCCAGCAGATGGACAGGAGGCACAGATACGCAGTATTTT.

The DNA of the CDR3 is TGTGCCAGCAGCTTACGCGGGGGGGTTGAAGAGACCCAGTACTTC. Protein sequence: CASSLRGGVEETQYF. This chain joins TRBV7-3 and TRBJ2-5, with 9 nucleotides matching TRBD2. CDR1 and CDR2 (germline): SGHTA, FQGTGA. Trimming removed 2 bases from V and 3 bases from J; junction bases left unmatched: 4. This CDR3 region has 15 residues.

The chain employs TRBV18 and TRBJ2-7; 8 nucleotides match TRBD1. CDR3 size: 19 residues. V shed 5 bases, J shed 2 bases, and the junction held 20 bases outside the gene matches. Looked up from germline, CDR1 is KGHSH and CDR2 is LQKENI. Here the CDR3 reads CASSRDRLPYFPSTYEQYF. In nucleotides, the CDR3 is TGTGCCAGCTCAAGGGACAGGCTTCCTTACTTTCCGAGTACCTACGAGCAGTACTTC.

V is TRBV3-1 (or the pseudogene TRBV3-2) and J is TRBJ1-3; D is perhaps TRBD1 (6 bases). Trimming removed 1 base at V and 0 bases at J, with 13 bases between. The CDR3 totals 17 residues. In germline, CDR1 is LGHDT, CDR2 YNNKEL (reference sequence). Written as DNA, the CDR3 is TGTGCCAGCAGCCAAGGGACAGTCTCGCTCTCTGGAAACACCATATATTTT. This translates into CASSQGTVSLSGNTIYF.

CDR3 sequence: CASSYEPGGPQYF. In DNA form, the CDR3 reads TGTGCCAGCAGTTACGAACCGGGAGGGCCTCAGTATTTT. The gene calls are TRBV6-2 or TRBV6-3 and TRBJ2-3, with 8 bases lining up with TRBD2. The J segment lost 12 bases and the V segment lost 2 bases, leaving 7 bases of the junction unmatched. This CDR3 has 13 residues. The germline gives CDR1 MNHEY, CDR2 SVGEGT.

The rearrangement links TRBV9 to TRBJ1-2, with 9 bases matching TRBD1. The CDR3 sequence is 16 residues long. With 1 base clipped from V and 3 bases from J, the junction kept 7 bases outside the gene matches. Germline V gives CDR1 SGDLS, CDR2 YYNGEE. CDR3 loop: CASSVFGTGRDYGYTF. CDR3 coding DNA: TGTGCCAGCAGCGTATTCGGGACAGGGCGGGACTATGGCTACACCTTC.

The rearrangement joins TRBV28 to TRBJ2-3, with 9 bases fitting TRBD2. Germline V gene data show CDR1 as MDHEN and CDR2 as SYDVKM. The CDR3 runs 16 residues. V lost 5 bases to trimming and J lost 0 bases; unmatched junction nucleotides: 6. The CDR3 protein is CASSLLTSGSTDTQYF. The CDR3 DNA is TGTGCCAGCAGTCTACTTACTAGCGGGAGCACAGATACGCAGTATTTT.

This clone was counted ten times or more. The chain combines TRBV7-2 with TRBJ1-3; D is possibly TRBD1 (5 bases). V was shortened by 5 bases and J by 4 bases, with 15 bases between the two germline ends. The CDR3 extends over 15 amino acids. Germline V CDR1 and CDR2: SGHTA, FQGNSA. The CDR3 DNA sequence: TGTGCCAGCAGCCGCCTCCTGGGGCTCGGAAACACCATATATTTT. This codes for CASSRLLGLGNTIYF.

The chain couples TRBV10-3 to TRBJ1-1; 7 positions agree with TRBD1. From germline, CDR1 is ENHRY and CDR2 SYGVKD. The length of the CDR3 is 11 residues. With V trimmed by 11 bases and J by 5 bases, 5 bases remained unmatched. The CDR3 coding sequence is TGTGCCGTGACAGGGAATACTGAAGCTTTCTTT. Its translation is CAVTGNTEAFF.

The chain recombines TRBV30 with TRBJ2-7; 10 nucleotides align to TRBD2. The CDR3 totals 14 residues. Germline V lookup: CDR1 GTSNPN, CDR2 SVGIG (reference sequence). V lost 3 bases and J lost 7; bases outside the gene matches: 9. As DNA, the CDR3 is TGTGCCTGGAGGATACTAGCGGGATTGGGTGAGCAGTACTTC. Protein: CAWRILAGLGEQYF.